The 29 T cell receptor beta chains listed next were all sequenced from one sample in a study of beta chain features in type 1 diabetes. Expressed TCRB transcripts were sequenced after all isolated RNA was converted to cDNA. Clones were read by immunoSEQ multiplex PCR, and TCRdb kept only the in-frame ones, dropping some. The sample includes 250,000 to 300,000 clones, about 8.5% of them seen just once. The sample was central memory CD4+ T cells from blood. The receptors originated from a woman aged 18-29 years in good health.

CDR3 DNA: TGTGCCAGCAGGTCGGGACAGGGGACCGAAGCTTTCTTT. Its translation is CASRSGQGTEAFF. The V gene is TRBV11-3, the J gene TRBJ1-1, with 10 bases identical to TRBD1. V shed 6 bases and J 8 bases; nucleotides not matched to a gene: 6. The CDR3 contains 13 residues. Germline V lookup: CDR1 SGHNT, CDR2 YENEEA.

CDR3 in amino acids: CASSEVRDRDQQYV. In DNA form, the CDR3 reads TGTGCCAGCAGTGAAGTGCGGGACAGGGATCAGCAGTACGTC. V usage is TRBV2 and J usage is TRBJ2-7; 9 nucleotides match TRBD1. Trimming took 1 base from V and 8 from J; bases not matched to a gene: 6. The CDR3 sequence is 14 residues long. Germline-derived CDR1 and CDR2 are SNHLY and FYNNEI.

This clone occurred a few times. The chain recombines TRBV2 with TRBJ2-5, with 7 nucleotides matching TRBD1. Germline lookup yields CDR1 SNHLY and CDR2 FYNNEI. The CDR3 covers 14 residues. The ends lost 6 bases at V and 0 bases at J; junction bases unmatched: 4. CDR3 in DNA: TGTGCCAGCAGCCAGACAGGGTACCAAGAGACCCAGTACTTC. Protein: CASSQTGYQETQYF. The full variable domain, rest sourced from reference TRBV2 and TRBJ2-5, is EPEVTQTPSHQVTQMGQEVILRCVPISNHLYFYWYRQILGQKVEFLVSFYNNEISEKSEIFDDQFSVERPDGSNFTLKIRSTKLEDSAMYFCASSQTGYQETQYFGPGTRLLVL.

This clone was seen at least ten times. The J gene is TRBJ2-3, the V gene TRBV7-8; tentative D call: TRBD2 (5 bases). V was trimmed by 5 bases and J by 4 bases, leaving 13 bases between them. The CDR3 has 14 residues. Germline V gene sequence: CDR1 SGHVS, CDR2 FQNEAQ. The CDR3 nucleotides read TGTGCCAGCAGCCCCCGAGGGCAAGCAGATACGCAGTATTTT. This gives the protein CASSPRGQADTQYF.

This clone turned up a few times. This sequence joins TRBV19 and TRBJ1-1; tentatively, D is TRBD1 (5 bases). Germline values: CDR1 LNHDA, CDR2 SQIVND (reference sequence). CDR3 length equals 14 residues. V was cut by 3 bases and J by 1 base, with 9 bases left in between. The CDR3 here is CASSIRGGNTEAFF. For the CDR3, the DNA is TGTGCCAGTAGTATTAGGGGAGGGAACACTGAAGCTTTCTTT.

The chain is built from TRBV6-5 and TRBJ2-5; D assignment may be TRBD1 or TRBD2 (5 bases each). This CDR3 region has 15 residues. In germline, CDR1 is MNHEY, CDR2 SVGAGI. The V gene lost 1 base and the J gene lost 3 bases, with 12 bases spanning the gap. CDR3 DNA: TGTGCCAGCAGTTACTTTGGGGCCGGGAAAGAGACCCAGTACTTC. Its translation: CASSYFGAGKETQYF.

This clone was recorded a few times. The gene calls are TRBV18 and TRBJ2-5; D uncertain. The CDR3 loop spans 11 amino acids. Trimming shortened V by 3 bases and J by 10 bases, and 9 bases separated the two germline ends. Germline lookup yields CDR1 KGHSH and CDR2 LQKENI. The CDR3 region is CASSPFSDQYF. CDR3 coding DNA: TGTGCCAGCTCACCCTTTTCGGACCAGTACTTC.

This clone turned up a few times. The chain carries TRBV4-1 and TRBJ1-5; 7 bases map to TRBD1. The V segment lost 4 bases and the J segment 6 bases; nucleotides outside the gene matches: 9. Looked up from germline, CDR1 is MGHRA and CDR2 is YSYEKL. The CDR3 contains 15 residues. The CDR3 sequence is CASSPLRQGFQPQHF. CDR3 nucleotides: TGCGCCAGCAGCCCATTAAGACAGGGTTTTCAGCCCCAGCATTTT.

This clone occurred a few times. The chain links TRBV5-1 to TRBJ2-2, with 10 nucleotides matching TRBD1. This CDR3 has 16 residues. Germline V gene lookup returns CDR1 SGHRS and CDR2 YFSETQ. After removal of 0 bases from V and 5 bases from J, the junction contained 4 bases not matched to a gene. The CDR3 here is CASSLVAGQGTGELFF. The CDR3 DNA is TGCGCCAGCAGCTTGGTAGCGGGACAGGGGACCGGGGAGCTGTTTTTT.

This clone has a handful of counts. This chain links TRBV28 with TRBJ1-5; no firm D call. Germline lookup yields CDR1 MDHEN and CDR2 SYDVKM. The CDR3 sequence is 12 residues long. V lost 6 bases, J lost 7 bases, and 10 bases lay in between. The CDR3 here is CASSLYTQPQHF. The DNA for the CDR3 is TGTGCCAGCAGCCTATACACCCAGCCCCAGCATTTT.

The rearrangement uses TRBV18 and TRBJ2-2; D perhaps matches TRBD1 (6 bases). Germline loops: CDR1 KGHSH, CDR2 LQKENI. The CDR3 sequence is 13 residues long. Trimming left V 5 bases short and J 5 bases short, with 9 bases between. CDR3 in amino acids: CASSSGQTGELFF. In DNA form, the CDR3 reads TGTGCCAGCTCATCAGGACAGACCGGGGAGCTGTTTTTT.

This chain links TRBV5-8 with TRBJ2-1, with D perhaps matching TRBD2 (5 bases). V was pared by 0 bases and J by 1 base, with 8 bases between. The CDR3 runs to 15 residues. In germline, CDR1 is SGHTS, CDR2 YDEGEE. CDR3 in amino acids: CASSLGLASYNEQFF. In DNA, the CDR3 is TGTGCCAGCAGCTTGGGGCTAGCATCCTACAATGAGCAGTTCTTC.

Only a few counts were recorded for this clone. The V and J genes are TRBV5-1 and TRBJ1-1; D is perhaps TRBD1 (5 bases). This CDR3 is built from 14 residues. Germline lookup yields CDR1 SGHRS and CDR2 YFSETQ. V shed 0 bases and J shed 1 base, with 7 bases lying between them. CDR3 amino acids: CASSLDRRNTEAFF. Written as DNA, the CDR3 is TGCGCCAGCAGCTTGGACAGGAGGAACACTGAAGCTTTCTTT. The full variable domain, with the rest looked up from reference TRBV5-1 and TRBJ1-1, is KAGVTQTPRYLIKTRGQQVTLSCSPISGHRSVSWYQQTPGQGLQFLFEYFSETQRNKGNFPGRFSGRQFSNSRSEMNVSTLELGDSALYLCASSLDRRNTEAFFGQGTRLTVV.

This clone was counted a few times. The CDR3 DNA follows: TGTGCCAGCAGCCGAGGACAGTCTGCCCTCTCTGGGGCCAACGTCCTGACTTTC. Translated, it gives CASSRGQSALSGANVLTF. The chain carries TRBV7-8 and TRBJ2-6; D is perhaps TRBD1 (6 bases). The CDR3 has 18 amino acids. Trimming took 5 bases from V and 0 from J, leaving 17 bases between them. Looked up from germline, CDR1 is SGHVS and CDR2 is FQNEAQ.

The rearrangement links TRBV6-1 to TRBJ2-7, with unresolved D. Germline V lookup: CDR1 MNHNS, CDR2 SASEGT. The CDR3 is 11 residues long. Between the trimmed V and J ends, which lost 4 bases and 6 bases, there was a span of 7 bases. CDR3 sequence (DNA): TGTGCCAGCAGTGCATCTCGCGAGCAGTACGTC. It specifies CASSASREQYV.

This clone was seen ten or more times. The rearrangement uses TRBV19 and TRBJ1-2, with D tentatively TRBD1 (5 bases). CDR3 length: 16 residues. V was trimmed by 5 bases and J by 5 bases, leaving 21 bases between them. Germline CDR1 LNHDA, CDR2 SQIVND (reference sequence). This CDR3 reads CASSYPGEGRRYGYTF. The CDR3 nucleotides read TGTGCCAGTAGTTACCCCGGGGAGGGGAGGAGATATGGCTACACCTTC.

The chain couples TRBV7-2 to TRBJ2-2; D might be TRBD2 (6 bases). Germline V gene lookup returns CDR1 SGHTA and CDR2 FQGNSA. V dropped 2 bases and J dropped 6 bases, with 10 bases sitting between them. This CDR3 has 14 amino acids. The CDR3 nucleotides read TGTGCCAGCAGCTTAAGACGGGGGTCCGGGGAGCTGTTTTTT. This encodes CASSLRRGSGELFF.

As for this clone: At one boundary the junction diverges from the germline segment, which might be a read error. The rearrangement links TRBV19 to TRBJ1-2; the match to TRBD1 covers 8 bases. CDR1 is LNHDA, CDR2 SQIVND, per germline (reference sequence). This CDR3 is built from 12 residues. CDR3 nucleotides: TGTGCCGGTAGGACAGGGTCACAAGGCTACACCTTC. This encodes CAGRTGSQGYTF. Variable domain in full (rest from reference TRBV19 and TRBJ1-2): DGGITQSPKYLFRKEGQNVTLSCEQNLNHDAMYWYRQDPGQGLRLIYYSQIVNDFQKGDIAEGYSVSREKKESFPLTVTSAQKNPTAFYLCAGRTGSQGYTFGSGTRLTVV.

The J gene is TRBJ2-7, the V gene TRBV30; 7 nucleotides agree with TRBD2. The CDR3 extends over 13 amino acids. Unmatched junction bases numbered 7, after V lost 4 bases and J lost 4 bases. Looked up from germline, CDR1 is GTSNPN and CDR2 is SVGIG (reference sequence). CDR3 residues: CAWNEGGSYEQYF. For the CDR3, the DNA is TGTGCCTGGAACGAAGGCGGGAGTTACGAGCAGTACTTC.

This sequence joins TRBV10-3 and TRBJ1-1; perhaps TRBD1 as D (6 bases). The CDR3 runs to 15 residues. Per germline, CDR1 ENHRY and CDR2 SYGVKD. V was clipped by 6 bases and J by 1 base, with 15 bases between them. CDR3: CAIRDTGSENTEAFF. CDR3 in DNA: TGTGCCATCAGGGATACAGGGTCGGAGAACACTGAAGCTTTCTTT.

The table lists this clone with a few counts. The J gene is TRBJ2-2, the V gene TRBV5-1, with D unclear. Germline CDR1 is SGHRS and CDR2 is YFSETQ. The CDR3 loop spans 13 amino acids. The V gene lost 2 bases and the J gene lost 5 bases, with 7 bases spanning the gap. Here the CDR3 DNA reads TGCGCCAGCAGCTTTCGATCTACCGGGGAGCTGTTTTTT. This sequence encodes CASSFRSTGELFF.

This clone was found a few times. This rearrangement joins TRBV7-8 to TRBJ2-3; D possibly matches TRBD1 or TRBD2 (5 bases each). Between the trimmed V and J ends, which lost 5 bases and 0 bases, there was a span of 15 bases. Germline lookup yields CDR1 SGHVS and CDR2 FQNEAQ. The CDR3 is 16 amino acids. CDR3 sequence (DNA): TGTGCCAGCAGCCTCATCTCAGGGACCAGCACAGATACGCAGTATTTT. This codes for CASSLISGTSTDTQYF.

The rearrangement links TRBV6-6 to TRBJ1-2, with 9 bases that match TRBD1. CDR3 length equals 15 residues. Germline CDR1 and CDR2: MNHNY and SVGAGI (reference sequence). After removal of 6 bases from V and 2 bases from J, the junction contained 7 bases not matched to a gene. In nucleotides, the CDR3 is TGTGCCAGCAGCTTAGAGGGGACAGGGAACTATGGCTACACCTTC. As protein: CASSLEGTGNYGYTF.

The chain has TRBV14 and TRBJ2-1; D not resolved. The CDR3 loop spans 15 amino acids. V dropped 0 bases and J dropped 0 bases, with 6 bases sitting between them. Germline V gene data show CDR1 as SGHDN and CDR2 as FVKESK. The CDR3 nucleotides are TGTGCCAGCAGCCAAGAAAGGCGCTCCTACAATGAGCAGTTCTTC. It encodes CASSQERRSYNEQFF.

This rearrangement joins TRBV9 to TRBJ2-2; D is unresolved. Trimming cost V 0 bases and J 4 bases, with 19 bases left between them. Germline V gene data show CDR1 as SGDLS and CDR2 as YYNGEE. CDR3 length: 18 amino acids. The CDR3 nucleotides read TGTGCCAGCAGCGTAGCCCCGCCGCGCCTACGAGGCACCGGGGAGCTGTTTTTT. Translation gives CASSVAPPRLRGTGELFF.

In its sample, this clone was seen a few times. The chain links TRBV5-1 to TRBJ2-3; D ambiguous. The CDR3 length is 15 residues. Trimming pared 0 bases from V and 2 bases from J, leaving 10 bases between. Germline CDR1 SGHRS, CDR2 YFSETQ. This CDR3 reads CASSLEATATDTQYF. The CDR3 DNA is TGCGCCAGCAGCTTGGAGGCTACCGCCACAGATACGCAGTATTTT. Drawing the rest from reference TRBV5-1 and TRBJ2-3, the complete variable domain is KAGVTQTPRYLIKTRGQQVTLSCSPISGHRSVSWYQQTPGQGLQFLFEYFSETQRNKGNFPGRFSGRQFSNSRSEMNVSTLELGDSALYLCASSLEATATDTQYFGPGTRLTVL.

This clone was seen more than once but under ten times. J is TRBJ2-1 and V is TRBV15; maybe TRBD2 (5 bases). Between the trimmed V and J ends, which lost 6 bases and 9 bases, there was a span of 15 bases. Per germline, CDR1 LNHNV and CDR2 YYDKDF (reference sequence). The CDR3 covers 13 residues. The CDR3 loop is CATRLVHLGEQFF. DNA for the CDR3: TGTGCCACCAGACTAGTCCACCTTGGTGAGCAGTTCTTC.

The table lists this clone with a few counts. The J gene is TRBJ2-7, the V gene TRBV7-2; D not certain. V was pared by 5 bases and J by 3 bases, with 20 bases between. The CDR3 has 16 amino acids. Germline V CDR1 and CDR2: SGHTA, FQGNSA. In DNA, the CDR3 is TGTGCCAGCAGCCCTGGCAATCCTGGCGTCGGCTACGAGCAGTACTTC. The encoded protein is CASSPGNPGVGYEQYF. The whole variable domain, filled in from reference TRBV7-2 and TRBJ2-7, reads GAGVSQSPSNKVTEKGKDVELRCDPISGHTALYWYRQSLGQGLEFLIYFQGNSAPDKSGLPSDRFSAERTGGSVSTLTIQRTQQEDSAVYLCASSPGNPGVGYEQYFGPGTRLTVT.

The chain couples TRBV5-1 to TRBJ2-1; 7 bases are a match to TRBD2. The junction had 6 bases not matched to a gene; V was cut back by 1 base and J by 5 bases. Germline CDR1 reads SGHRS; CDR2 reads YFSETQ. The CDR3 covers 15 residues. CDR3 loop: CASSLSPSGDNEQFF. DNA for the CDR3: TGCGCCAGCAGCTTGTCCCCTAGCGGAGACAATGAGCAGTTCTTC. The full variable domain, rest sourced from reference TRBV5-1 and TRBJ2-1, is KAGVTQTPRYLIKTRGQQVTLSCSPISGHRSVSWYQQTPGQGLQFLFEYFSETQRNKGNFPGRFSGRQFSNSRSEMNVSTLELGDSALYLCASSLSPSGDNEQFFGPGTRLTVL.